This T cell receptor (beta chain) is drawn from a study of blood T cell repertoires in COVID-19. Study information: Researchers got acute and convalescent COVID-19 samples from the United States, Italy and Spain. The analysed material was cDNA or gDNA that came from T cells, B-cell-depleted T cells, or PBMCs.

Authors' analysis steps: Reference gene primer amplification in the assay estimated nucleated cell counts. The method was immunoSEQ multiplex PCR; TCRdb's version includes in-frame clones alone and lacks a portion of them. V, J and clone size derive from that table, while D and trimming were established from the DNA sequence. The sample includes 350,000 to 550,000 clones, around 89% of them seen just once. Germline lookup yields CDR1 SGHNT and CDR2 YYREEE (reference sequence). Trimming removed 2 bases at V and 6 bases at J, with 5 bases between. This CDR3 region has 11 residues. This receptor was taken from a woman in her twenties or thirties with acute or convalescent COVID-19. The V gene is TRBV5-4, the J gene TRBJ1-1; D gene uncertain. The specimen was peripheral blood. CDR3 nucleotides: TGTGCCAGCAGCTTCGGGGCTGAAGCTTTCTTT. Translation: CASSFGAEAFF.